Below, 6 T cell receptor beta chains from the same sample are listed, as sequenced in a study of T-cell reconstitution after alpha-beta-depleted transplantation in children. Unique molecular identifiers were used in preparing the TCRbeta library. TCRdb itself ran the PCR reads through MiXCR, one entry per CDR3 protein. The sample consists of 670,000 or so distinct CDR3 sequences, roughly 13% of them appearing once. The sequencing used PBMCs, collected before TCRalphabeta/CD19-depleted stem cell transplant. All receptors come from a girl aged 2-10 years with congenital amegakaryocytic thrombocytopenia, due to receive a stem cell transplant.

This clonotype was detected only a few times. The chain couples TRBV2 to TRBJ2-7; TRBD2 matches at 10 bases. Trimming removed 9 bases from V and 2 bases from J; junction bases left unmatched: 4. Germline V lookup: CDR1 SNHLY, CDR2 FYNNEI. The CDR3 extends over 13 amino acids. CDR3 DNA sequence: TGTGCCAGTGGACTAGCGGCCGCCTACGAGCAGTACTTC. Its protein is CASGLAAAYEQYF.

This clonotype was detected many times. The chain links TRBV7-9 to TRBJ2-7; a possible D gene is TRBD1 (6 bases). The V and J ends lost 5 bases and 4 bases respectively, with 18 bases between them. The CDR3 runs to 15 residues. Per the germline V gene, CDR1 is SEHNR and CDR2 is FQNEAQ (reference sequence). The CDR3 protein is CASSPFSQGHYEQYF. CDR3 coding DNA: TGTGCCAGCAGCCCATTTTCTCAGGGACATTACGAGCAGTACTTC.

Many counts were recorded for this clonotype. The chain uses TRBV20-1 and TRBJ2-7, with D possibly being TRBD1 or TRBD2 (7 bases each). This CDR3 contains 14 residues. Germline V gene data show CDR1 as DFQATT and CDR2 as SNEGSKA (reference sequence). The ends were cut back, 3 bases at V and 4 bases at J, with 16 bases in the middle. CDR3 sequence reads: CSASRRQGGYEQYF. The CDR3 DNA reads TGCAGTGCTAGTAGGAGACAGGGAGGGTACGAGCAGTACTTC.

This clonotype has at least ten counts. The V and J genes are TRBV5-1 and TRBJ1-1; tentative D call: TRBD1 (6 bases). This CDR3 region has 16 residues. Trimming took off 6 bases at V and 0 bases at J, with 18 bases between the two ends. Germline V gives CDR1 SGHRS, CDR2 YFSETQ. CDR3 loop: CASTVGTHYLNTEAFF. CDR3 DNA sequence: TGCGCCAGCACCGTAGGGACACACTACTTGAACACTGAAGCTTTCTTT.

The chain couples TRBV5-1 to TRBJ2-1; the match to TRBD1 covers 7 bases. Trimming at V came to 4 bases and at J to 7 bases, leaving 5 bases not matched to a gene. Germline V gene data show CDR1 as SGHRS and CDR2 as YFSETQ. The CDR3 is 13 amino acids. CDR3 nucleotides: TGCGCCAGCAGCCAGACAGGGATGAATGAGCAGTTCTTC. It codes for CASSQTGMNEQFF.

A few counts support this clonotype. The CDR3 coding sequence is TGCGCCAGCAGTGAGTCTCCGGGACTCACCACAGATACGCAGTATTTT. Encoded protein: CASSESPGLTTDTQYF. This rearrangement joins TRBV10-1 to TRBJ2-3; maybe TRBD2 (6 bases). CDR3 length equals 16 residues. From germline, CDR1 is WNHNN and CDR2 SYGVQD (reference sequence). V was shortened by 0 bases and J by 2 bases, with 12 bases between the two germline ends.